The clone carrying this TCR beta chain was counted a few times. The data belong to a study of blood T cell repertoires in COVID-19. Study information: COVID-19 samples, acute and convalescent, were from the United States, Italy and Spain. Sources were T cells, B-cell-depleted T cells, or PBMCs; the material itself was cDNA or gDNA.

Study processing details: Amplifying reference gene primers gave estimates of nucleated cell counts. Some clones are missing from TCRdb's copy, which holds only in-frame ones; the method was immunoSEQ multiplex PCR. D and trimming come from the DNA, and the V and J calls and clone size come from that table. Found here are around 36,000 clones, 82% of them singletons; the top ten hold around 40%. Germline values: CDR1 LNHDA, CDR2 SQIVND (reference sequence). This CDR3 is 16 amino acids long. Deletions cut 8 bases from V and 4 bases from J, with 20 bases between. The sequence was obtained from a man at least 80 years old with active or convalescent COVID-19. Sequences were obtained from peripheral blood. J is TRBJ1-4 and V is TRBV19, with TRBD1 as a possible D gene (5 bases). The CDR3 spells CASRRLPGLINEKLFF. In DNA, the CDR3 is TGTGCCAGTCGTAGATTACCGGGACTGATTAATGAAAAACTGTTTTTT.